This T cell receptor beta chain was obtained from a study of early T cells in non-severe SARS-CoV-2 infection. As part of library construction, unique molecular identifiers were attached to individual cDNA molecules. Each CDR3 protein gets one entry after TCRdb re-called the 5' RACE reads with MiXCR. Of tens of thousands of distinct CDR3 sequences in the sample, approximately 12% are singletons; the top ten hold roughly 1.2%. V lost 2 bases and J 1 base, leaving 9 bases between the germline ends. Germline loops: CDR1 SEHNR, CDR2 FQNEAQ (reference sequence). The CDR3 runs 15 residues. This clonotype was detected ten times or more.

The chain joins TRBV7-9 to TRBJ2-1; tentatively, D is TRBD2 (5 bases). The material sequenced was whole blood. The receptor was isolated from an adult who was a healthcare worker with PCR-confirmed SARS-CoV-2 infection or an uninfected control (not recorded which). The CDR3 loop is CASSLTTGSYNEQFF. The CDR3 DNA sequence: TGTGCCAGCAGCTTAACCACGGGGTCCTACAATGAGCAGTTCTTC. The variable domain in full, with the rest retrieved from reference TRBV7-9 and TRBJ2-1, is DTGVSQNPRHKITKRGQNVTFRCDPISEHNRLYWYRQTLGQGPEFLTYFQNEAQLEKSRLLSDRFSAERPKGSFSTLEIQRTEQGDSAMYLCASSLTTGSYNEQFFGPGTRLTVL.